Below, 10 T cell receptor beta chains from the same sample are listed, as sequenced in a study of cytomegalovirus exposure and HLA in healthy donors. The assay was immunoSEQ multiplex PCR, and TCRdb's table has in-frame clones only and misses some. The sample gives some 170,000 clones, roughly 90% of which show up once; 4.2% is in the top ten. Sequenced sample: PBMCs. The receptors originated from a man aged 18 to 30 in good health and CMV-seropositive.

The J gene is TRBJ1-2, the V gene TRBV19; D unclear. The CDR3 is 15 amino acids. V gave up 6 bases and J gave up 4 bases, with 18 bases separating them. CDR1 is LNHDA and CDR2 is SQIVND in the germline V gene (reference sequence). CDR3 DNA sequence: TGTGCCAGTAGCCTCGACGGGATGCTAGGCTATGGCTACACCTTC. It codes for CASSLDGMLGYGYTF.

The chain carries TRBV5-4 and TRBJ2-3; 10 bases align to TRBD2. Per the germline V gene, CDR1 is SGHNT and CDR2 is YYREEE (reference sequence). This CDR3 is built from 17 residues. V was clipped by 4 bases and J by 0 bases; unmatched bases: 8. The CDR3 loop reads CASSLLLAGLSTDTQYF. Here the CDR3 DNA reads TGTGCCAGCAGCCTTTTACTAGCGGGACTTAGCACAGATACGCAGTATTTT.

The rearrangement links TRBV7-8 to TRBJ2-1; 10 nucleotides align to TRBD2. J was trimmed by 7 bases and V by 5 bases; bases with no gene match: 8. Per germline, CDR1 SGHVS and CDR2 FQNEAQ. This CDR3 contains 15 residues. DNA of the CDR3: TGTGCCAGCAGCCTACTAGCGGGATGGGGAAATGAGCAGTTCTTC. This gives the protein CASSLLAGWGNEQFF.

The V call is TRBV10-3, the J call TRBJ2-3; no reliable D call. Looked up from germline, CDR1 is ENHRY and CDR2 is SYGVKD. V was trimmed by 0 bases and J by 1 base, leaving 11 bases between them. This CDR3 comprises 16 residues. DNA for the CDR3: TGTGCCATCAGTGAGTCTCCCCAGTTCGGCACAGATACGCAGTATTTT. Translation: CAISESPQFGTDTQYF.

The chain has TRBV6-1 and TRBJ1-2; the D gene is possibly TRBD1 (5 bases). Germline values: CDR1 MNHNS, CDR2 SASEGT. V lost 6 bases to trimming and J lost 1 base, with 12 bases between them. This CDR3 comprises 14 residues. CDR3 sequence reads: CASRATDFNYGYTF. The DNA for the CDR3 is TGTGCCAGCAGGGCGACAGACTTTAACTATGGCTACACCTTC.

The chain links TRBV5-8 to TRBJ2-1; 10 bases map to TRBD2. This CDR3 has 15 residues. From germline, CDR1 is SGHTS and CDR2 YDEGEE. V shed 0 bases, J shed 5 bases, and the junction held 2 bases outside the gene matches. CDR3 bases: TGTGCCAGCAGCTTGGGGCTAGCGGGAGACAATGAGCAGTTCTTC. Protein sequence: CASSLGLAGDNEQFF.

The chain has TRBV29-1 and TRBJ2-6; 12 bases are shared with TRBD2. CDR1 SQVTM and CDR2 ANQGSEA come from the germline V gene. The length of the CDR3 is 17 residues. Germline trimming cut 1 base from V and 2 bases from J; bases unmatched to any gene: 3. CDR3 region: CSVEGTSGRTGANVLTF. The CDR3 DNA sequence: TGCAGCGTTGAAGGTACTAGCGGGAGGACTGGGGCCAACGTCCTGACTTTC.

The sample holds a few counts of this clone. This sequence joins TRBV2 and TRBJ2-5; 10 bases fit TRBD2. Germline CDR1 reads SNHLY; CDR2 reads FYNNEI. V lost 4 bases and J lost 5; bases outside the gene matches: 10. CDR3 size: 16 residues. CDR3 nucleotides: TGTGCCAGCAGTGGTCTAGCGGGAGTGTCTGAGGAGACCCAGTACTTC. Protein sequence: CASSGLAGVSEETQYF.

The chain combines TRBV28 with TRBJ2-7; D possibly corresponds to TRBD1 (5 bases). CDR3 length equals 16 residues. Trimming shortened V by 7 bases and J by 4 bases, and 23 bases separated the two germline ends. The germline V gene has CDR1 MDHEN and CDR2 SYDVKM. CDR3 DNA: TGTGCCAGCAACCCCCTTCTGGGGCCAGTAAATTACGAGCAGTACTTC. Protein sequence: CASNPLLGPVNYEQYF.

The rearrangement joins TRBV28 to TRBJ2-7; TRBD1 matches at 10 bases. The V gene's germline CDR1 is MDHEN and CDR2 SYDVKM. The length of the CDR3 is 19 residues. Unmatched junction bases numbered 20, after V lost 5 bases and J lost 4 bases. CDR3 sequence reads: CASSTVPRLRDRGGYEQYF. CDR3 DNA sequence: TGTGCCAGCAGTACCGTGCCCCGTCTCCGGGACAGGGGTGGGTACGAGCAGTACTTC.